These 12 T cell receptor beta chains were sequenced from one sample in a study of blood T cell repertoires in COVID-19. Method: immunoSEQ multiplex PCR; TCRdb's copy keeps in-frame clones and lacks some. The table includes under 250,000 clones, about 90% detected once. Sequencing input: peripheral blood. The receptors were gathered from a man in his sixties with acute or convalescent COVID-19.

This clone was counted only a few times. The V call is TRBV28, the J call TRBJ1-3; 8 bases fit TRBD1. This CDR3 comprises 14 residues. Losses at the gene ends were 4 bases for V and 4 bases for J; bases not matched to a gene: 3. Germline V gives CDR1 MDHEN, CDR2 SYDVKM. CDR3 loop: CASSWTGRGNTIYF. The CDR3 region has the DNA TGTGCCAGCAGTTGGACAGGGAGAGGAAACACCATATATTTT.

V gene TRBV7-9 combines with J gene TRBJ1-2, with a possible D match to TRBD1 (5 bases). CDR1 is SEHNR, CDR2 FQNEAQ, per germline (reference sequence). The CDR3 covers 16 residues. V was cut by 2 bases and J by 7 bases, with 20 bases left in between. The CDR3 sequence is CASSLRTDSPKAGYTF. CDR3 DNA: TGTGCCAGCAGCTTACGAACCGACAGCCCGAAGGCTGGCTACACCTTC.

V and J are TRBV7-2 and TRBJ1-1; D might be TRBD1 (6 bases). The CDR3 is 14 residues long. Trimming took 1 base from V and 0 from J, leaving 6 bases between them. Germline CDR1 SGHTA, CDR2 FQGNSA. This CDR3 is CASSLEGVNTEAFF. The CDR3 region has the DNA TGTGCCAGCAGCTTAGAGGGGGTGAACACTGAAGCTTTCTTT.

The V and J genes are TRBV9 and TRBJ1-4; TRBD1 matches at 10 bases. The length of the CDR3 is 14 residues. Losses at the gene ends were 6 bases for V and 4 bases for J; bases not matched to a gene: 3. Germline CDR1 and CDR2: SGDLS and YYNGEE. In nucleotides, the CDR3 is TGTGCCAGCACCCGGACAGGGGGTAATGAAAAACTGTTTTTT. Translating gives CASTRTGGNEKLFF.

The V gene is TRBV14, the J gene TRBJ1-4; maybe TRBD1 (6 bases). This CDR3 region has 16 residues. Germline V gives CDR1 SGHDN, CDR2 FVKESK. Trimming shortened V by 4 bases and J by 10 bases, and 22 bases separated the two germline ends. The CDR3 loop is CASSRVREGGRRKLFF. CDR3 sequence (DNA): TGTGCCAGCAGCCGCGTAAGGGAGGGGGGGAGAAGAAAACTGTTTTTT.

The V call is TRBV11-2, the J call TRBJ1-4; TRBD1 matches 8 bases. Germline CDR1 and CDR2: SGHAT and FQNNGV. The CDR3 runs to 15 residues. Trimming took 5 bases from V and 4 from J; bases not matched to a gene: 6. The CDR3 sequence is CASSPWTGSNEKLFF. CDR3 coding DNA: TGTGCCAGCAGCCCCTGGACAGGGAGTAATGAAAAACTGTTTTTT.

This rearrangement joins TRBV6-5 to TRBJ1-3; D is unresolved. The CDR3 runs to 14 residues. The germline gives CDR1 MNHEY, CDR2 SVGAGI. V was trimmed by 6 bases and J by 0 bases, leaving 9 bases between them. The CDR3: CASRRESSGNTIYF. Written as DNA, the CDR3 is TGTGCCAGCAGAAGAGAGAGCTCTGGAAACACCATATATTTT.

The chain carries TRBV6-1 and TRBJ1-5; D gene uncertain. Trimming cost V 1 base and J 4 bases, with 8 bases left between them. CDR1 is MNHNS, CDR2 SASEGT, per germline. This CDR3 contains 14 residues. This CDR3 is CASSEVLGNQPQHF. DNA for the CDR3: TGTGCCAGCAGTGAAGTACTCGGGAATCAGCCCCAGCATTTT.

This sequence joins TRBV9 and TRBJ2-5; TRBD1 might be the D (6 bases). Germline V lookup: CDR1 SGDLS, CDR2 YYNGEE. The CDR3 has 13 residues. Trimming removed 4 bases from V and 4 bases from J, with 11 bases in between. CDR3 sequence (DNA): TGTGCCAGCAGCCGAACAGGGTTAGAGACCCAGTACTTC. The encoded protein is CASSRTGLETQYF.

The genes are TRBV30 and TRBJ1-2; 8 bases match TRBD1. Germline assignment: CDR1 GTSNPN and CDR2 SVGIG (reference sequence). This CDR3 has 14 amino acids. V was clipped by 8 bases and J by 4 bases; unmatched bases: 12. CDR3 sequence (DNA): TGTGCCCTCTCCCCGGACAGGGCATTCTATGGCTACACCTTC. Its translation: CALSPDRAFYGYTF.

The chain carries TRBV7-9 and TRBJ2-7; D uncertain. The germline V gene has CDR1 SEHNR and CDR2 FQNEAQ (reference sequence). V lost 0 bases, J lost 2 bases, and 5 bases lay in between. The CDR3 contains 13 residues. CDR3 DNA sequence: TGTGCCAGCAGCTTAGCGTCAGCCTACGAGCAGTACTTC. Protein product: CASSLASAYEQYF.

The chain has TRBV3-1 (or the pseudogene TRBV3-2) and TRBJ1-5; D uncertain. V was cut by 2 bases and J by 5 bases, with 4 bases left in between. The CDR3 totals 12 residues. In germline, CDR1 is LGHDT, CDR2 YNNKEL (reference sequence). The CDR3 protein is CASSQSDQPQHF. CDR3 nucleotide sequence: TGTGCCAGCAGCCAATCCGATCAGCCCCAGCATTTT.